This T cell receptor beta chain was obtained from a study of cytomegalovirus exposure and HLA in healthy donors (dated by TCRdb to the late 2010s). Concerning the study at large: In an earlier analysis of under 600 of the donors, 276 Gb of sequence data and 100 million or so unique TCR beta sequences from some 170 million T cells were reported. Among some 410 genotyped donors of the cohort, an average of roughly 240,000 unique TCR beta nucleotide sequences were sequenced per donor, about a sixth of them non-productive. Typing coverage differed by locus: A, B, C, DRB1 and DQB1 were typed in about 620-640 donors, DQA1 in about 500, DPA1 in 600 to 610, and DPB1 in roughly 450. The study aimed to test whether signatures of past pathogen exposure could be identified by cataloging public T cell receptors. Every repertoire in the discovery cohort had been generated on one and the same sequencing platform. In the later analysis, no new phenotypic data were used to find candidate immune exposures; instead, reliance was placed on TCR beta sequences and their occurrence across donors. A later analysis re-examined previously published TCR beta repertoires from 600 to 700 donors and added high-resolution HLA genotyping to investigate patterns of TCR occurrence. The study profiled the T cell repertoires of approximately 700 subjects by immunosequencing and related them to cytomegalovirus serostatus. Of the roughly 400 genotyped donors, around 81% fell in the genetic ancestry cluster associated with self-reported Caucasian donors. To predict cytomegalovirus infection status, the study combined high-throughput TCR immunosequencing, statistical association of individual TCRs with disease status, and machine learning. Besides the first cohort of about 730 subjects, a separate validation cohort made up of 95 to 150 different subjects was used. A handful of DR-DQ haplotypes were handled as single units for association and clustering because linkage in the cohort was strong. Donor age, sex, ethnicity and CMV serostatus were collected together with the repertoire data. An early release that covered about 600 HLA-typed donors contained around 300 gigabases of sequencing data and tens of millions of unique TCR sequences. An earlier analysis of 587 of the donors used high-throughput TCR beta sequencing to judge whether each TCR beta V gene segment behaved as functional or pseudogenic. Class I and class II HLA loci were covered by the typing at four-digit resolution. A later genetic analysis took genome-wide SNP genotypes for about three fifths of the roughly 700 donors and used that subset as a discovery cohort. Beyond this particular receptor, the publication reports: A later analysis found that most CMV-associated TCR beta chains appeared HLA-restricted, with HLA associations seemingly driven largely by CMV exposure. The study gave a list of under 200 TCR beta chains associated with cytomegalovirus. The earlier analysis of 587 of the donors excluded 15 to 20 rarely observed V segments, including chromosome 9 orphons, because counts were too low. The authors suggested that the approach could potentially be generalized to other disease states and immunological phenotypes. Some IMGT-functional V segments, including TRBV6-2 and TRBV6-3, could not be distinguished by the 87-base-pair reads and were therefore excluded. For the cohort, immune exposure information was limited to CMV serostatus. Cytomegalovirus status was reported to be diagnosed by the classifier with high specificity and sensitivity in both the original and validation cohorts. Across donors, most TCR sequences were observed very rarely, whereas some public TCRs were present in many individuals. A further reported finding was that TCR beta sequences accurately predicted the HLA-A and HLA-B alleles for most subjects in the first cohort. In a later analysis, HLA-associated TCR beta chains were found to be more clonally expanded and to have lower generation probabilities than equally common non-associated chains. According to a later analysis, TCR association rates differed among HLA loci, with DRB1 alleles showing the most associated TCRs and HLA-C alleles showing the fewest. Linkage disequilibrium might explain the correlated functional status among segregating V segments, but an unknown experimental factor could not be ruled out. In a later analysis, around 17,000 TCR beta sequences were associated with specific HLA alleles at a false discovery rate of 0.05. V-gene and J-gene trimming of TCR beta chains was associated with a missense DCLRE1C variant in a later genetic analysis, and the association was replicated in an independent cohort. Only TCR beta chains were sequenced in this cohort, and the absence of alpha or paired-chain data limited detectable features. The sequencing pipeline was judged likely to have produced a cluster of highly shared sequence variants as a technical artifact. Sequencing depth was assumed to be roughly uniform across donors in the presence/absence analyses, though that assumption may not hold. In an earlier analysis of more than 450 of the donors, most TCR beta V segments were observed in productive rearrangements about 87% or about 30% of the time, broadly matching IMGT annotations. According to a later analysis, parvovirus B19, influenza, CMV and Epstein-Barr virus appeared linked to several top co-occurrence clusters. In vitro tests confirmed that a few of the cytomegalovirus-associated TCR beta chains recognize cytomegalovirus antigens. In a later genetic analysis, fewer N-insertions in productive TCRs were reported among donors in an Asian-associated ancestry cluster than the roughly 670-donor mean. When HLA alleles, especially DR and DQ, strongly co-occurred, attributing TCR associations to individual alleles was difficult. HLA typing was unavailable for some donors at each locus, so association tests used only the typed subset.

V loses 4 bases at its end and J loses 3 bases; junction bases beyond the gene matches: 0. The CDR1 and CDR2 encoded by the germline V gene are SGHDT and YYEEEE. The CDR3 goes from the cysteine to the phenylalanine over 13 residues. Only the CDR3 DNA stays, 39 bases, in frame from base 1. The receptor library was made with the immunoSEQ multiplex PCR assay. For the multiplex PCR, a mixture combining 60 forward primers for TCR Vbeta segments and 13 reverse primers for TCR Jbeta segments was used. Amplification of the CDR3 region of rearranged TCR beta genes was performed with a multiplex PCR assay on genomic DNA. The amplified TCR beta libraries were sequenced on the Illumina HiSeq System as 87-base-pair reads. On the study's bioinformatics: A later analysis tallied around 87 million unique TCR beta chains across the approximately 670 repertoires, and about 12 million of those chains were shared by two or more donors. To remove PCR and sequencing errors, raw reads were error-corrected and collapsed into unique sequences using a nearest-neighbor algorithm that merged closely related sequences. Alignment of CDR3 sequences to IMGT reference sequences was used to assign V, D and J gene segments. Each retained sequence needed at least a six-nucleotide match to both a V gene segment and a J gene segment. A rearrangement was called productive if the CDR3 had no stop codons and remained in frame with V and J, and every other rearrangement was called non-productive. Following IMGT convention, CDR3 was defined as the stretch from the second conserved V-encoded cysteine to the conserved J-encoded phenylalanine. The earlier analysis of about 590 of the donors excluded sequences that lacked an unambiguous match to a single V gene segment. In an earlier analysis of about 590 of the donors, a V segment was called functional when productive rearrangements were above 56.7%, and segregating when the standard deviation between donors exceeded 5%. To diagnose cytomegalovirus status from the catalog of TCR beta chain sequences, a statistical classification framework was built. In a later analysis, TCR nucleotide sequences were compared against IMGT/GENE-DB human TR gene sequences so that V and J genes could be assigned. Using the TCRdist pipeline, a later analysis assigned CDR3 sequences along with most-parsimonious VDJ recombination scenarios. A later analysis defined each TCR beta chain by its CDR3 amino acid sequence plus V-gene family, and excluded reads lacking a unique V-gene family. As a way to deal with suspected cross-contamination and a sequencing artifact, a later analysis dropped 592 nucleotide sequences that were highly shared and had low generation probability. For each public chain, a later analysis derived a clonal expansion index from normalized ranks of inferred template counts within each repertoire. In a later analysis, generation probabilities were computed with a VDJ recombination model fitted to out-of-frame rearrangements, and the resulting probabilities were checked against IGoR. A later analysis scored TCR-TCR, TCR-HLA and TCR-CMV co-occurrence with hypergeometric tests, applying a repertoire-size bias correction to TCR pairs. A later analysis estimated false discovery rates by permuting HLA or CMV assignments 20 times. A later analysis grouped co-occurring TCRs with DBSCAN, adding TCRdist sequence similarity when clustering within HLA-allele-positive subsets. Repertoires with fewer than 30,000 or more than 120,000 public chains were left out of co-occurrence clustering, as were five repertoires with anomalous nucleotide sharing. TCRdb mirrors the immuneACCESS table, restricted to in-frame sequences. Some clones are absent from its copies; in checked studies, under half trace to an unresolved V gene, and the reason for the others is unknown. Clonal size and the V and J genes are those of that table, whereas D and trimming came from the DNA. The sample table lists around 170,000 clones, over 70% of them with a count of one. The ten largest clones take up 2.5% to 3.5% of the sample.

A word on this clone: Its antigen is currently not known. The sample holds no much larger clone one base away, and base qualities are not on file.

The cohort was made up of roughly 670 healthy bone marrow donors. All cohort members were sampled while nominally healthy, although unrecorded immune exposures were likely present. The donor tested CMV seropositive and was one of the 289 seropositive cohort members. Each donor provided a peripheral blood sample, and peripheral blood mononuclear cells were used for TCR beta sequencing. Genomic DNA extraction from the blood cell samples was performed with the Qiagen DNeasy Blood Extraction Kit. Source material: PBMCs. The V gene is TRBV5-6 and the J gene is TRBJ2-7; 11 central bases correspond to TRBD2. This clonotype was obtained from a woman between 45 and 65 years old in good health and CMV-seropositive. The nucleotides are TGTGCCAGCAGCACTAGCGGGAGCTACGAGCAGTACTTC. This gives the protein CASSTSGSYEQYF. The variable domain in full, with residues beyond the CDR3 obtained from the reference TRBV5-6 and TRBJ2-7 genes, is DAGVTQSPTHLIKTRGQQVTLRCSPKSGHDTVSWYQQALGQGPQFIFQYYEEEERQRGNFPDRFSGHQFPNYSSELNVNALLLGDSALYLCASSTSGSYEQYFGPGTRLTVT.